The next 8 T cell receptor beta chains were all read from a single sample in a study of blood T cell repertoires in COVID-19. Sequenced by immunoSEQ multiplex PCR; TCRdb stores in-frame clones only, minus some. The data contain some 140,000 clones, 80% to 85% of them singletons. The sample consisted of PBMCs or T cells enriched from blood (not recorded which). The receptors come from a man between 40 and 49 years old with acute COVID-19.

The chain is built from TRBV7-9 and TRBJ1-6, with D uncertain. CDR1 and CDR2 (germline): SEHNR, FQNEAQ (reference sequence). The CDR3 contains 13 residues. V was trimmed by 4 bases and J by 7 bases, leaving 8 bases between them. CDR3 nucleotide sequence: TGTGCCAGCAGCTCAAACTCCAATTCACCCCTCCACTTT. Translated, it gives CASSSNSNSPLHF.

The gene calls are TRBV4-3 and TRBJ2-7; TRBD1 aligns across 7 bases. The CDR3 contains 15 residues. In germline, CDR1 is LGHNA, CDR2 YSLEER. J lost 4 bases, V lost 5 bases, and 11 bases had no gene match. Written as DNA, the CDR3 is TGCGCCAGCAGCTTACTTCCGGGACAGAAATACGAGCAGTACTTC. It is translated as CASSLLPGQKYEQYF.

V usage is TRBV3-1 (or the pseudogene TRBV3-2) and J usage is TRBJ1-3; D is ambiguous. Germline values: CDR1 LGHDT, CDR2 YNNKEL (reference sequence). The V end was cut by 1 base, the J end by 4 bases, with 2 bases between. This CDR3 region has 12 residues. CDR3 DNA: TGTGCCAGCAGCCAAGCGGGAAACACCATATATTTT. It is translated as CASSQAGNTIYF.

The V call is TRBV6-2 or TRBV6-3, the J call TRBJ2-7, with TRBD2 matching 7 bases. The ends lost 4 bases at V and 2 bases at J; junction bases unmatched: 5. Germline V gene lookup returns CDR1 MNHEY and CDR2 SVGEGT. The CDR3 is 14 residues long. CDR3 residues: CASSSASGAYEQYF. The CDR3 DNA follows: TGTGCCAGCAGTTCGGCTAGCGGAGCCTACGAGCAGTACTTC.

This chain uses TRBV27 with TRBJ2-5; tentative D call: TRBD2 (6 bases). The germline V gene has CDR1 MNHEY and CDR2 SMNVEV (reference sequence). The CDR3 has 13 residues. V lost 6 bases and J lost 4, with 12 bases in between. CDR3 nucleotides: TGTGCCAGCAGGGCGGGGTGGGGAGAGACCCAGTACTTC. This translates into CASRAGWGETQYF.

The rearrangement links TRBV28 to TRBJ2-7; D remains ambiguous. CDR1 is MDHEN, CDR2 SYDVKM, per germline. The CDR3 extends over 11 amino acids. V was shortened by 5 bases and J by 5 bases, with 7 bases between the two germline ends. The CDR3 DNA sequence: TGTGCCAGCAGTCAGATGGACGAGCAGTACTTC. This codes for CASSQMDEQYF. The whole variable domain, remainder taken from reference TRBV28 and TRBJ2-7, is DVKVTQSSRYLVKRTGEKVFLECVQDMDHENMFWYRQDPGLGLRLIYFSYDVKMKEKGDIPEGYSVSREKKERFSLILESASTNQTSMYLCASSQMDEQYFGPGTRLTVT.

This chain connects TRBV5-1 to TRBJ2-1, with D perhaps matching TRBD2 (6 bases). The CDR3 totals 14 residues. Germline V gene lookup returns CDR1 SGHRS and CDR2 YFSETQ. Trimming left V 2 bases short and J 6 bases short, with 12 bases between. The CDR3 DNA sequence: TGCGCCAGCAGCTTCGCTAGCGTCCGCAATGAGCAGTTCTTC. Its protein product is CASSFASVRNEQFF.

CDR3 sequence reads: CASSPIDREYQETQYF. CDR3 DNA sequence: TGTGCCAGCAGCCCGATCGACAGGGAGTACCAAGAGACCCAGTACTTC. The chain employs TRBV7-9 and TRBJ2-5; 7 positions match TRBD1. This CDR3 comprises 16 residues. Per germline, CDR1 SEHNR and CDR2 FQNEAQ (reference sequence). J gave up 0 bases and V 5 bases, and 9 bases lay outside the gene matches.